This record looks at one T cell receptor (beta chain) sequence and its context. Its antigen remains unidentified. Between the trimmed V and J ends, which lost 7 bases and 3 bases, there was a span of 9 bases. CDR1 is GTSNPN and CDR2 is SVGIG in the germline V gene (reference sequence). The CDR3 runs to 11 residues. This sample is part of a study of shared clonotypes between healthy human individuals. Notes on the study in general: Only blood was sampled, and tissue TCR repertoires likely differ from blood ones.

In the CD4+ fraction, cells were divided into CD45RA+ naive and CD45RA-negative memory subsets. Each subset's genomic DNA was split evenly across several immunoSEQ plates. Sorted-subset replicate PCR reactions were performed with 150 to 200 ng DNA, corresponding to roughly 30,000 T cell genomes. Profiled with immunoSEQ multiplex PCR; TCRdb holds only in-frame clones, not every one. This sample has over a million clones, with approximately 70% found just once. Sequenced sample: memory CD4+ T cells sorted from blood. Subset described: CD45RA-negative fraction. This chain uses TRBV30 with TRBJ1-2, with D tentatively TRBD1 (5 bases). The receptor was isolated from a man younger than 35 in good health. In DNA, the CDR3 is TGTGCCTCCGGGGGGGACTATGGCTACACCTTC. Protein product: CASGGDYGYTF.